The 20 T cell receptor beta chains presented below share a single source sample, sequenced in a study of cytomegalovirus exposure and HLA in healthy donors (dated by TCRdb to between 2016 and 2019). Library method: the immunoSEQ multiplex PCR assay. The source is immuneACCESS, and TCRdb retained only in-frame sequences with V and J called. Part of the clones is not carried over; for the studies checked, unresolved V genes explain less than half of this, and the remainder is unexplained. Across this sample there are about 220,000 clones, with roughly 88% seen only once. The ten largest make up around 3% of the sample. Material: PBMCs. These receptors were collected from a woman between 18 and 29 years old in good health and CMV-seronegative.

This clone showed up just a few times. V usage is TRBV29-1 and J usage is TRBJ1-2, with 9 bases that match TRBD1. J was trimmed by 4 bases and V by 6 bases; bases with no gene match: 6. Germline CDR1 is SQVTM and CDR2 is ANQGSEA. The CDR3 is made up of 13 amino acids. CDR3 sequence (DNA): TGCAGCGTGGTGGGACAGGGTGGCTATGGCTACACCTTC. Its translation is CSVVGQGGYGYTF.

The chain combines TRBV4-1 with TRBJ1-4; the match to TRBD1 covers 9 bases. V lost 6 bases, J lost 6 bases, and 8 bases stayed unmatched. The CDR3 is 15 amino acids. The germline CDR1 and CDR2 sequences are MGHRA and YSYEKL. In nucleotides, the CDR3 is TGCGCCAGCAGTGATAAGGGACAGGGTGATGAAAAACTGTTTTTT. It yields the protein CASSDKGQGDEKLFF.

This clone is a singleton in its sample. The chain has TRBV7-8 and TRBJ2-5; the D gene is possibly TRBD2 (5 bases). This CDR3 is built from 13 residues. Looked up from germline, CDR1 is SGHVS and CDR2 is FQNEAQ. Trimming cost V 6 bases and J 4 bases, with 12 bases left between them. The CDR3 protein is CASSPNRGETQYF. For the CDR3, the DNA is TGTGCCAGCAGTCCAAACCGGGGAGAGACCCAGTACTTC.

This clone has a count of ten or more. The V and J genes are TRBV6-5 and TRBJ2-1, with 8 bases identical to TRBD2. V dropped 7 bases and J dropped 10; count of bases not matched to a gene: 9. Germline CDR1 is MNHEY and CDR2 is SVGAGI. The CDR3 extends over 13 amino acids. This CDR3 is CASTLAGSREQFF. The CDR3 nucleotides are TGTGCCAGCACCTTAGCGGGGTCCCGCGAGCAGTTCTTC.

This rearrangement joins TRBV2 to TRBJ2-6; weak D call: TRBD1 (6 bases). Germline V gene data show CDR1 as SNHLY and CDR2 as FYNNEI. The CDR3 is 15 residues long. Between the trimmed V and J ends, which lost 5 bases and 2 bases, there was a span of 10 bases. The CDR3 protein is CASSQYRAGANVLTF. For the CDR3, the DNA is TGTGCCAGCAGTCAATACAGGGCTGGGGCCAACGTCCTGACTTTC. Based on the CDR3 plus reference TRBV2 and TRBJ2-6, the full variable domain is EPEVTQTPSHQVTQMGQEVILRCVPISNHLYFYWYRQILGQKVEFLVSFYNNEISEKSEIFDDQFSVERPDGSNFTLKIRSTKLEDSAMYFCASSQYRAGANVLTFGAGSRLTVL.

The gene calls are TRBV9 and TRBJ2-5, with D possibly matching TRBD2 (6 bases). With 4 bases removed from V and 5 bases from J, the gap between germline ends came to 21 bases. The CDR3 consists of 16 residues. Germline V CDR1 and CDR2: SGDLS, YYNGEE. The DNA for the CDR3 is TGTGCCAGCAGCACCTCCTCGGCGGGGACCTGGGAGACCCAGTACTTC. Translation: CASSTSSAGTWETQYF.

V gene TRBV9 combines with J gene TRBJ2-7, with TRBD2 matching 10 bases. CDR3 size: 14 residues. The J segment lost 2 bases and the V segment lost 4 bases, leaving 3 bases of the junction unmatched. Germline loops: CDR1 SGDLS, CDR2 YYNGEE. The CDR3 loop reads CASSPLAGPYEQYF. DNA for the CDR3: TGTGCCAGCAGCCCACTAGCGGGGCCCTACGAGCAGTACTTC. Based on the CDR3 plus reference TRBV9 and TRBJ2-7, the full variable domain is DSGVTQTPKHLITATGQRVTLRCSPRSGDLSVYWYQQSLDQGLQFLIQYYNGEERAKGNILERFSAQQFPDLHSELNLSSLELGDSALYFCASSPLAGPYEQYFGPGTRLTVT.

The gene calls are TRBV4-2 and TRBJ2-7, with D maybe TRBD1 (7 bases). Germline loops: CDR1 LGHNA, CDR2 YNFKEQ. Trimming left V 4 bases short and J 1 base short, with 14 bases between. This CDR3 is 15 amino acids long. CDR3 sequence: CASSLDQGGSYEQYF. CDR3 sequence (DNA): TGTGCCAGCAGCCTAGATCAGGGGGGTTCCTACGAGCAGTACTTC.

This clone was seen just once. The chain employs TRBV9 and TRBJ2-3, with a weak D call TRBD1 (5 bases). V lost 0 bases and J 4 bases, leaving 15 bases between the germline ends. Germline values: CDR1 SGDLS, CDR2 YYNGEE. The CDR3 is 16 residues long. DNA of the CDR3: TGTGCCAGCAGCGTAGGTGTCAGGGAAGGGGCAGATACGCAGTATTTT. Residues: CASSVGVREGADTQYF.

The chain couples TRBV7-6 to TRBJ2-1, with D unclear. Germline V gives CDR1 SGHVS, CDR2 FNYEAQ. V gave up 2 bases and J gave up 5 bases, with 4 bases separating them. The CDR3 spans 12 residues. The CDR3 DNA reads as TGTGCCAGCAGCTTATCTCACAATGAGCAGTTCTTC. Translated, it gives CASSLSHNEQFF.

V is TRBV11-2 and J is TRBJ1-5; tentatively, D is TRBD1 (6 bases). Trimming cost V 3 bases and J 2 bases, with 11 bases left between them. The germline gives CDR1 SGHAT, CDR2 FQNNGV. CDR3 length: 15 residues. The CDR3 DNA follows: TGTGCCAGCAGCTTTAGCCCAGGGGGCAATCAGCCCCAGCATTTT. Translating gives CASSFSPGGNQPQHF.

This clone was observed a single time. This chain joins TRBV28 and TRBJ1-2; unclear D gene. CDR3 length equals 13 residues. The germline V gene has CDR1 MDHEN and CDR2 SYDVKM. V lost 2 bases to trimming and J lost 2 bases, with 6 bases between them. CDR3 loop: CASSLHRNYGYTF. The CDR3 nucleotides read TGTGCCAGCAGTTTACACAGAAACTATGGCTACACCTTC.

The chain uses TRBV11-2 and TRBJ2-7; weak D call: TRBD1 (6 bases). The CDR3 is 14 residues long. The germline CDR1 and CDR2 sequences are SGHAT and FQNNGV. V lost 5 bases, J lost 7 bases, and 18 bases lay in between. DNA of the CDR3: TGTGCCAGCAGCCCCCCAGGACAGATGGGAGAGCAGTACTTC. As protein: CASSPPGQMGEQYF.

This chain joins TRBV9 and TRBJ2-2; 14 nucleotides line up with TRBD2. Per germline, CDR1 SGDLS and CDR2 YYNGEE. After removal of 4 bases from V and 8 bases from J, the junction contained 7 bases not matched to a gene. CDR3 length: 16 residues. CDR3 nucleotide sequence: TGTGCCAGCAGCACCGGGACTAGCGGGAGTATGGGGGAGCTGTTTTTT. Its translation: CASSTGTSGSMGELFF.

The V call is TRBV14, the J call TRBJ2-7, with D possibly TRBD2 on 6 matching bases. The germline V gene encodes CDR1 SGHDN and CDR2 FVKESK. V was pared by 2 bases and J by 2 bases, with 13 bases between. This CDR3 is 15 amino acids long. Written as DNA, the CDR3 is TGTGCCAGCAGCCAAACTGTAGCGGAGACCTACGAGCAGTACTTC. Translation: CASSQTVAETYEQYF.

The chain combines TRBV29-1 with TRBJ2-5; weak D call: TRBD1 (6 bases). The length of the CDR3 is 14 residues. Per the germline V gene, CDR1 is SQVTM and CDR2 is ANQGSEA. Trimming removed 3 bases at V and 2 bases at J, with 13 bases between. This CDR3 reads CSVEAQGKQETQYF. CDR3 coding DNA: TGCAGCGTTGAGGCACAGGGAAAACAAGAGACCCAGTACTTC.

The CDR3 reads CACEGVTWNEQFF. The DNA of the CDR3 is TGTGCCTGTGAGGGAGTTACGTGGAATGAGCAGTTCTTC. The chain is built from TRBV30 and TRBJ2-1, with a tentative D call TRBD2 (5 bases). Germline V gene sequence: CDR1 GTSNPN, CDR2 SVGIG (reference sequence). V shed 6 bases and J shed 7 bases, with 16 bases lying between them. This CDR3 comprises 13 residues.

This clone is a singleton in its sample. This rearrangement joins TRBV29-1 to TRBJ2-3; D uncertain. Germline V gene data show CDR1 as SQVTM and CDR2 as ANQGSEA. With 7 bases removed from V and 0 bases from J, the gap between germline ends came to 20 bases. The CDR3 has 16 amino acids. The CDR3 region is CSAAGLTVPSTDTQYF. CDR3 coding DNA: TGCAGCGCAGCCGGGTTAACGGTCCCTAGCACAGATACGCAGTATTTT.

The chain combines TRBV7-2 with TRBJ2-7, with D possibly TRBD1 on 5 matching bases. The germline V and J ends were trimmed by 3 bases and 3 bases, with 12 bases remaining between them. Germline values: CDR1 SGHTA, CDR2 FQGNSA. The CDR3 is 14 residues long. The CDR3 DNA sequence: TGTGCCAGCAGCTTCGGGTGGCAGGGCTACGAGCAGTACTTC. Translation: CASSFGWQGYEQYF.

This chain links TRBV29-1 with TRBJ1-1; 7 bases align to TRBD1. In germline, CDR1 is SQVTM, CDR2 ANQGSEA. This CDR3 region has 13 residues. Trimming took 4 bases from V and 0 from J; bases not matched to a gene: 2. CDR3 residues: CSVGGQVNTEAFF. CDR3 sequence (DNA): TGCAGCGTTGGAGGACAGGTGAACACTGAAGCTTTCTTT.